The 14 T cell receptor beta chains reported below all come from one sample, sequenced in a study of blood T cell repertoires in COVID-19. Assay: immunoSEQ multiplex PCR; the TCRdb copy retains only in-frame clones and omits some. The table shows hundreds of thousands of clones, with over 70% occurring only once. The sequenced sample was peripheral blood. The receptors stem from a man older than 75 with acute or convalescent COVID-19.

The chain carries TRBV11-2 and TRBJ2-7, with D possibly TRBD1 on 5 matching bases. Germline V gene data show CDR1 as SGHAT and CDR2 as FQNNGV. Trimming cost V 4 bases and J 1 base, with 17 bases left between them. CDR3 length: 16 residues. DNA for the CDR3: TGTGCCAGCAGCTCCTTTCGGCAGGGCCAGTCCTACGAGCAGTACTTC. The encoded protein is CASSSFRQGQSYEQYF. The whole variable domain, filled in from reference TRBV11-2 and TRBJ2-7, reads EAGVAQSPRYKIIEKRQSVAFWCNPISGHATLYWYQQILGQGPKLLIQFQNNGVVDDSQLPKDRFSAERLKGVDSTLKIQPAKLEDSAVYLCASSSFRQGQSYEQYFGPGTRLTVT.

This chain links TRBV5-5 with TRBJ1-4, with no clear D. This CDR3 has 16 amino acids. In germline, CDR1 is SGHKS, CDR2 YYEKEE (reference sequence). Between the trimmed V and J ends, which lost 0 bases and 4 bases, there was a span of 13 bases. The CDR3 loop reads CASSLVPQVLNEKLFF. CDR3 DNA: TGTGCCAGCAGCTTGGTACCCCAGGTTCTTAATGAAAAACTGTTTTTT.

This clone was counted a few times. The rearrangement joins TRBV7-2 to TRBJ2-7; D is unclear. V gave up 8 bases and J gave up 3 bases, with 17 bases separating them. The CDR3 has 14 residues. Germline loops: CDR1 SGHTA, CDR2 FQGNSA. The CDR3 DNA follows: TGTGCCAGCTCTATAAGCGAGGCAATCTACGAGCAGTACTTC. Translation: CASSISEAIYEQYF.

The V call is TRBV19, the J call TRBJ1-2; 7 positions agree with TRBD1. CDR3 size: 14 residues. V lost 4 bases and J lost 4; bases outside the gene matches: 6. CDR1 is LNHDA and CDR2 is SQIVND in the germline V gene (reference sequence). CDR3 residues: CASSTEGQFYGYTF. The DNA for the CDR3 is TGTGCCAGTAGTACCGAGGGACAGTTCTATGGCTACACCTTC.

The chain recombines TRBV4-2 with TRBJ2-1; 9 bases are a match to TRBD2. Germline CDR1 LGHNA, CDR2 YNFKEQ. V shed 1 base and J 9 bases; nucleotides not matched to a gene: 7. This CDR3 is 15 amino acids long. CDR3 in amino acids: CASSQVPSGISEQFF. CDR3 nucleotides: TGTGCCAGCAGCCAAGTGCCTAGCGGGATATCTGAGCAGTTCTTC.

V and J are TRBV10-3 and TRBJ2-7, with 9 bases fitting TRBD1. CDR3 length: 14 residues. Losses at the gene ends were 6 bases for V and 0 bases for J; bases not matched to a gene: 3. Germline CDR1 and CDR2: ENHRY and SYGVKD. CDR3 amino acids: CAIRRTGDSYEQYF. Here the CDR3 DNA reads TGTGCCATCAGAAGGACAGGGGACTCCTACGAGCAGTACTTC.

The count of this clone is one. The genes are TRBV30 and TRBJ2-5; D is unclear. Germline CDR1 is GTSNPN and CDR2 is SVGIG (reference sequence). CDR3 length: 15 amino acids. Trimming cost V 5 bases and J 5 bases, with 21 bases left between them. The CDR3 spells CAWAQTNAPLETQYF. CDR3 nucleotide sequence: TGTGCCTGGGCTCAGACAAATGCCCCATTGGAGACCCAGTACTTC.

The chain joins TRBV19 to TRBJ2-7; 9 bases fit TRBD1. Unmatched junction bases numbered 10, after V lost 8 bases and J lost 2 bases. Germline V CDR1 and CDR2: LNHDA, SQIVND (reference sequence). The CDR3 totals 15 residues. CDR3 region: CASSDTGTGTYEQYF. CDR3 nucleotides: TGTGCCAGTTCCGACACCGGGACAGGGACCTACGAGCAGTACTTC.

The CDR3 nucleotides are TGTGCCAGCATAGAGACAGGACAGAACACTGAAGCTTTCTTT. Encoded protein: CASIETGQNTEAFF. The chain couples TRBV2 to TRBJ1-1, with D perhaps TRBD1 (6 bases). Between the trimmed V and J ends, which lost 7 bases and 1 base, there was a span of 13 bases. Per the germline V gene, CDR1 is SNHLY and CDR2 is FYNNEI. This CDR3 region has 14 residues.

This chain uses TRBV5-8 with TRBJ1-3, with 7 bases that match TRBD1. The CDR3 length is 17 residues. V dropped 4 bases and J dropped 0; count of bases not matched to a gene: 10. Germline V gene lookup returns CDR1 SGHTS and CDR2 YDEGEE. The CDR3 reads CASSEYPGQFSGNTIYF. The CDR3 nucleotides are TGTGCCAGCAGCGAATATCCGGGACAGTTCTCTGGAAACACCATATATTTT.

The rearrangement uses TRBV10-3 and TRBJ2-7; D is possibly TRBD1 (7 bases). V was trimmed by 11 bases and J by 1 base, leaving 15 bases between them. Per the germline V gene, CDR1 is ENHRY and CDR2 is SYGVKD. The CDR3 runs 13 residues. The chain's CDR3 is CASRDSGSYEQYF. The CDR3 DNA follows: TGTGCCTCCCGGGACAGCGGGTCCTACGAGCAGTACTTC.

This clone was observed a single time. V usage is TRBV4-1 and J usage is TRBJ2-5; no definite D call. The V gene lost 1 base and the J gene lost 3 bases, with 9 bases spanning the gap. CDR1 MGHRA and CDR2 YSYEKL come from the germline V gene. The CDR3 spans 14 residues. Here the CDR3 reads CASSQGQAEETQYF. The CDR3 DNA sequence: TGCGCCAGCAGCCAAGGGCAGGCAGAAGAGACCCAGTACTTC.

The CDR3 DNA sequence: TGTGCCAGCCGAATCGGGGGGGCAAACTATGGCTACACCTTC. This codes for CASRIGGANYGYTF. The chain uses TRBV28 and TRBJ1-2; TRBD1 might be the D (6 bases). This CDR3 comprises 14 residues. Germline CDR1 MDHEN, CDR2 SYDVKM. V lost 8 bases, J lost 2 bases, and 15 bases lay in between.

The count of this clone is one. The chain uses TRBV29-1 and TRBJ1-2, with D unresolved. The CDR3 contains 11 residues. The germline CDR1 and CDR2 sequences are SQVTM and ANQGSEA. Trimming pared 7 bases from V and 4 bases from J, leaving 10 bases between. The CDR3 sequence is CSAAVAYGYTF. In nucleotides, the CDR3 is TGCAGCGCCGCGGTGGCCTATGGCTACACCTTC.